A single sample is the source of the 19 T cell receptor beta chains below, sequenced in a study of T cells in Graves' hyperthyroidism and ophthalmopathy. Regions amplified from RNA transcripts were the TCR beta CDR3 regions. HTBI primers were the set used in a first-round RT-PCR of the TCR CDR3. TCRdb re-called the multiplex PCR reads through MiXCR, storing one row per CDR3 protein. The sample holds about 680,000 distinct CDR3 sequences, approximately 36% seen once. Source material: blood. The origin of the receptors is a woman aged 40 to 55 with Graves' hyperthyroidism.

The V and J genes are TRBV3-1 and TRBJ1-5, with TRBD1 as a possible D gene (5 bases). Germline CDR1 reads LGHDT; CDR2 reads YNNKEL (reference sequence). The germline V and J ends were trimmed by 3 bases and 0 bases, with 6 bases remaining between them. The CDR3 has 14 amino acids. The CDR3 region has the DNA TGTGCCAGCAGCCAGGGGGTTAGCAATCAGCCCCAGCATTTT. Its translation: CASSQGVSNQPQHF.

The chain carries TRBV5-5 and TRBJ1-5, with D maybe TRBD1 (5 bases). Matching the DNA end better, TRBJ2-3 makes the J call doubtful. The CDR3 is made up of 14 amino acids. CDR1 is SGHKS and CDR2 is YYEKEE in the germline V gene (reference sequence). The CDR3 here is CASAWGRDTDTQYF. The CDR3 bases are TGTGCCAGCGCCTGGGGCAGGGACACAGATACGCAGTATTTT.

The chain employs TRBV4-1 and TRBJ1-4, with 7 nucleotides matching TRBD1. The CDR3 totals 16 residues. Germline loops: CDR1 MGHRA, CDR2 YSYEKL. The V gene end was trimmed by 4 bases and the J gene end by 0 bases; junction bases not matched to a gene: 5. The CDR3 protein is CASSPTGSATNEKLFF. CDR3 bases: TGCGCCAGCAGCCCGACAGGGTCCGCAACTAATGAAAAACTGTTTTTT.

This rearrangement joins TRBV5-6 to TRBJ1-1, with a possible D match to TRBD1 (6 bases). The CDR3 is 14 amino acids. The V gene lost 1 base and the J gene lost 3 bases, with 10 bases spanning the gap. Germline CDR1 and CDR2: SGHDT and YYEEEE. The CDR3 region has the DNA TGTGCCAGCAGCTTGCAGGGGTTGGACACTGAAGCTTTCTTT. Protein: CASSLQGLDTEAFF.

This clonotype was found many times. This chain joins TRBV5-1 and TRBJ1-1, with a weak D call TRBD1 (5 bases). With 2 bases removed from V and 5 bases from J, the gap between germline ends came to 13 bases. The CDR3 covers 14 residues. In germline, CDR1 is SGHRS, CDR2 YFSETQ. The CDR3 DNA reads TGCGCCAGCAGCTTATTCGGGCAGGGAACTGAAGCTTTCTTT. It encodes CASSLFGQGTEAFF.

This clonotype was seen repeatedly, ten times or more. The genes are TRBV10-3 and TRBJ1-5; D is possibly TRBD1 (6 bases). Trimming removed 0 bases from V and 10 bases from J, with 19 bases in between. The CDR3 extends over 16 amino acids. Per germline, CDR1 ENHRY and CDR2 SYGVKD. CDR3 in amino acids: CAISESLGAQGFPQHF. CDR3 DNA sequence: TGTGCCATCAGTGAGTCTCTTGGGGCCCAGGGGTTCCCCCAGCATTTT.

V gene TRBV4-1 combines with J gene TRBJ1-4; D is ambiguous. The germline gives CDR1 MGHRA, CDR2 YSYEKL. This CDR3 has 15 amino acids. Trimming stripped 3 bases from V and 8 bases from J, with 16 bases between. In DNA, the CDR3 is TGCGCCAGCAGCCAGAGGGCGGGAAGCGGAGAAAAACTGTTTTTT. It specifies CASSQRAGSGEKLFF.

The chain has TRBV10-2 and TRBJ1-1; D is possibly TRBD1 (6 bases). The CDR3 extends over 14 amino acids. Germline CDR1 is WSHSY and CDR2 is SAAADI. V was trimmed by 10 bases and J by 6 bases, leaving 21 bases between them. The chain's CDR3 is CATDSRAGDPEAFF. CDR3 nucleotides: TGCGCCACCGACTCCCGGGCAGGGGACCCTGAAGCTTTCTTT.

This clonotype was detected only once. Written as DNA, the CDR3 is TGTGCCATCAGAAGCAGGGCTCTCACAGATACGCAGTATTTT. It specifies CAIRSRALTDTQYF. The rearrangement joins TRBV10-3 to TRBJ2-3; a weak D match, TRBD1 (5 bases). Germline V gives CDR1 ENHRY, CDR2 SYGVKD. V was shortened by 6 bases and J by 2 bases, with 12 bases between the two germline ends. This CDR3 has 14 residues.

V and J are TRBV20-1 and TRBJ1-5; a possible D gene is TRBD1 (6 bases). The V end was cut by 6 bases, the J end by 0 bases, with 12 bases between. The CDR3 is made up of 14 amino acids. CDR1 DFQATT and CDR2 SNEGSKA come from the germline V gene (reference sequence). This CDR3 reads CSAGGQGSNQPQHF. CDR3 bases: TGCAGTGCCGGGGGCCAGGGTAGCAATCAGCCCCAGCATTTT.

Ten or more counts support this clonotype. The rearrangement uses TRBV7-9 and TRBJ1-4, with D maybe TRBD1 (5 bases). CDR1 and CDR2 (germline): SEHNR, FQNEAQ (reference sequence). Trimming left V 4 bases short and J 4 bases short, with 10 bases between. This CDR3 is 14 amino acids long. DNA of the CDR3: TGTGCCAGCAGCTGGCAGGGCCTTAATGAAAAACTGTTTTTT. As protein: CASSWQGLNEKLFF.

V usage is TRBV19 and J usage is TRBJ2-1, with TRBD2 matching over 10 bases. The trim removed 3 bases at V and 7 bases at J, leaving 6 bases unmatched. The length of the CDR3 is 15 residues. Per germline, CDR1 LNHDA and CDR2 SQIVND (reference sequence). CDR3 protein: CASSILSSGRNEQFF. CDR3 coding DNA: TGTGCCAGTAGTATCTTGTCTAGCGGGAGAAATGAGCAGTTCTTC.

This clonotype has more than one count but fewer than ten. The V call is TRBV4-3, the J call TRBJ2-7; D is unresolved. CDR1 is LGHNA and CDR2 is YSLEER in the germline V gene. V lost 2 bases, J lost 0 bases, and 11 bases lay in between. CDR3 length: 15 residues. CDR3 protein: CASSQNGPSSYEQYF. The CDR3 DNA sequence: TGCGCCAGCAGCCAAAACGGCCCAAGCTCCTACGAGCAGTACTTC.

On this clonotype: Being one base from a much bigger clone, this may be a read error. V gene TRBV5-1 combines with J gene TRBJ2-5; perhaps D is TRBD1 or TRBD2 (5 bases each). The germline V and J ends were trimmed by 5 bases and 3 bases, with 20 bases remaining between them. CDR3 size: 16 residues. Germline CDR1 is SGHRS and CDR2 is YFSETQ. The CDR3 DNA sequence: TGCGCCAGCAGTGGGGTCGGCGGGCCCAGGGAAGAGACCCAGTACTTC. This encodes CASSGVGGPREETQYF.

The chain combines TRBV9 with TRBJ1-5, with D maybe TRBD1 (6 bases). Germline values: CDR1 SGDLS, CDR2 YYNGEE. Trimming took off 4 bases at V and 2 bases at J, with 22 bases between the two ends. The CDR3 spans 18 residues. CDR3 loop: CASSPRDIVRVGNQPQHF. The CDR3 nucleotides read TGTGCCAGCAGCCCGCGGGACATTGTTCGGGTAGGCAATCAGCCCCAGCATTTT.

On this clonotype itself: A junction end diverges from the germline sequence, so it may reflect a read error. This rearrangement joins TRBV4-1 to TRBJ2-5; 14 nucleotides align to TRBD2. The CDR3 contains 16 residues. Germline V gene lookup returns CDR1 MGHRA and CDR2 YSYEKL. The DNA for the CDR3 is TGTGCCAGCAGGACGACTAGCGGGGGGGCCGGGGAGACCCAGTACTTC. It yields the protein CASRTTSGGAGETQYF.

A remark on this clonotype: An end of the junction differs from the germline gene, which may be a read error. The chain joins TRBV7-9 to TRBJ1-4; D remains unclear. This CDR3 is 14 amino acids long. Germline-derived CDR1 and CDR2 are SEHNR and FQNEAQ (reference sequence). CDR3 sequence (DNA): TGTGCCAGCAGCCTAGCTAATCGAGGTGAAAAACTGTTTTTT. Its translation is CASSLANRGEKLFF. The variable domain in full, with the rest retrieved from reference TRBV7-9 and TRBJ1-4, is DTGVSQNPRHKITKRGQNVTFRCDPISEHNRLYWYRQTLGQGPEFLTYFQNEAQLEKSRLLSDRFSAERPKGSFSTLEIQRTEQGDSAMYLCASSLANRGEKLFFGSGTQLSVL.

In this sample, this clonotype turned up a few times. For the CDR3, the DNA is TGCAGTGCTAGAGAGACTACTCAGGGAACCGGGGAGCTGTTTTTT. This gives the protein CSARETTQGTGELFF. The V call is TRBV20-1, the J call TRBJ2-2; perhaps D is TRBD1 or TRBD2 (5 bases each). Germline assignment: CDR1 DFQATT and CDR2 SNEGSKA (reference sequence). V gave up 0 bases and J gave up 5 bases, with 13 bases separating them. The CDR3 runs to 15 residues.

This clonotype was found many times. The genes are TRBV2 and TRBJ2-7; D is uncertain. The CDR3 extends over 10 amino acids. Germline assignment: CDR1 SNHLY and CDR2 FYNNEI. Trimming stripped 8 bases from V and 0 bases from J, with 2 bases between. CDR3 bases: TGTGCCAGCGCCTCCTACGAGCAGTACTTC. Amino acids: CASASYEQYF.